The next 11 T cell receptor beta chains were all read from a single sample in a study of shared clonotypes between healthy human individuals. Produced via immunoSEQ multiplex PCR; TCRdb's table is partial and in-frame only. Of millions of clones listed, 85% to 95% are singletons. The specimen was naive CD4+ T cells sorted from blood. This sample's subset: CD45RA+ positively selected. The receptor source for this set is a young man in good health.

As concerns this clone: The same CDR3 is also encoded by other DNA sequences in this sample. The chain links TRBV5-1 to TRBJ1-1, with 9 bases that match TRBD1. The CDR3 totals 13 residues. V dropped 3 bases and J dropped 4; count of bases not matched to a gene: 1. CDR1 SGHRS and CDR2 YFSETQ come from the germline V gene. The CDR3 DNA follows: TGCGCCAGCAGCTGGGACAGGGCCACTGAAGCTTTCTTT. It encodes CASSWDRATEAFF.

The CDR3 spells CASSELSMGTEAFF. The CDR3 bases are TGTGCCAGCAGTGAACTGAGCATGGGGACTGAAGCTTTCTTT. The V gene is TRBV2, the J gene TRBJ1-1; unclear D gene. The length of the CDR3 is 14 residues. The germline gives CDR1 SNHLY, CDR2 FYNNEI. Trimming left V 2 bases short and J 5 bases short, with 12 bases between.

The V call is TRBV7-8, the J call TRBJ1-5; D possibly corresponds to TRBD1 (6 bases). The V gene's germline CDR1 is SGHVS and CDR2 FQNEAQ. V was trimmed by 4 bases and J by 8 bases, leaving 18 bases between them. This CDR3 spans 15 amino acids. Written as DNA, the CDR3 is TGTGCCAGCAGCTCCTCATGGGGGGGGCGGGAGCCCCAGCATTTT. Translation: CASSSSWGGREPQHF. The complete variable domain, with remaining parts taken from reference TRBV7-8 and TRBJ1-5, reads GAGVSQSPRYKVAKRGQDVALRCDPISGHVSLFWYQQALGQGPEFLTYFQNEAQLDKSGLPSDRFFAERPEGSVSTLKIQRTQQEDSAVYLCASSSSWGGREPQHFGDGTRLSIL.

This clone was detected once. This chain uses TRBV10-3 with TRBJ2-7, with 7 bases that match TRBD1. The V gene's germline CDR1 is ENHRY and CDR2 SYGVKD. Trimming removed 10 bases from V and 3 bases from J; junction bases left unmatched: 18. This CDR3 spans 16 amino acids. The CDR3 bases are TGTGCCACCTTGCATACAGGGGAACCCCTCAACTACGAGCAGTACTTC. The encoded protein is CATLHTGEPLNYEQYF.

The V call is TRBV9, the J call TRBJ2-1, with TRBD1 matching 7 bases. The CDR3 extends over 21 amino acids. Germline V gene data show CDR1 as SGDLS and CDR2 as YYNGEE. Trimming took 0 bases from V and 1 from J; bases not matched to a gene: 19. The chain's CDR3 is CASSVASTGFNSPRSYNEQFF. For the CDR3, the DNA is TGTGCCAGCAGCGTAGCCTCGACAGGGTTTAATTCCCCCAGATCCTACAATGAGCAGTTCTTC.

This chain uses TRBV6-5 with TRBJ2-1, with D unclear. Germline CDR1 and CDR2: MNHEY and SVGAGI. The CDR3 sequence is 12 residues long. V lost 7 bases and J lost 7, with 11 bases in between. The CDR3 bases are TGTGCCAGCAAACAAAAAGGGAATGAGCAGTTCTTC. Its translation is CASKQKGNEQFF.

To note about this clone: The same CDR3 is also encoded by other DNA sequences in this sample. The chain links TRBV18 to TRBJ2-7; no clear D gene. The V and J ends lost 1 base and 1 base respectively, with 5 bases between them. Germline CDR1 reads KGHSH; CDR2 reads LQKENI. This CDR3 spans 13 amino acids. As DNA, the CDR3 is TGTGCCAGCTCACCACGTCAGTCCTACGAGCAGTACTTC. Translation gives CASSPRQSYEQYF.

CDR3 sequence: CASSPGLAGVNTGELFF. CDR3 DNA: TGCGCCAGCAGCCCGGGACTAGCGGGAGTGAACACCGGGGAGCTGTTTTTT. This chain joins TRBV5-1 and TRBJ2-2; 14 positions agree with TRBD2. This CDR3 is 17 amino acids long. Germline trimming cut 4 bases from V and 1 base from J; bases unmatched to any gene: 3. CDR1 and CDR2 from the germline V gene are SGHRS and YFSETQ.

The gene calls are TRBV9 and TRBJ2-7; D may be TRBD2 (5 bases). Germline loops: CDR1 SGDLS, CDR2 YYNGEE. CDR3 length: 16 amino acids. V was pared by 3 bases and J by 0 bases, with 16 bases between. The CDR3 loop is CASSEPLGRDSYEQYF. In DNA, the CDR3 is TGTGCCAGCAGCGAGCCGTTGGGCCGGGACTCCTACGAGCAGTACTTC.

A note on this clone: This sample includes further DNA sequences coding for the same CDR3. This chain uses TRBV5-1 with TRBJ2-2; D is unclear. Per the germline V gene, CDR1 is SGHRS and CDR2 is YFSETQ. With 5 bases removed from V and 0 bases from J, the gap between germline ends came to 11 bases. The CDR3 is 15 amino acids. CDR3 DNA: TGCGCCAGCAGTGCCGGCGGCCCGAACACCGGGGAGCTGTTTTTT. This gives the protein CASSAGGPNTGELFF. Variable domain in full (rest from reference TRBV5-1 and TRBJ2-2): KAGVTQTPRYLIKTRGQQVTLSCSPISGHRSVSWYQQTPGQGLQFLFEYFSETQRNKGNFPGRFSGRQFSNSRSEMNVSTLELGDSALYLCASSAGGPNTGELFFGEGSRLTVL.

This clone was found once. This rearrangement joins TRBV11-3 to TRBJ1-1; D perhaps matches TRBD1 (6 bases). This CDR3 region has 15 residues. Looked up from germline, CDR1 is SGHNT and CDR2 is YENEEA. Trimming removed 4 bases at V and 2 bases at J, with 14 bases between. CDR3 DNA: TGTGCCAGCAGCTCCCCGAACAGGGACAACACTGAAGCTTTCTTT. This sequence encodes CASSSPNRDNTEAFF. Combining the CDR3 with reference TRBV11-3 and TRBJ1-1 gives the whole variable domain EAGVVQSPRYKIIEKKQPVAFWCNPISGHNTLYWYLQNLGQGPELLIRYENEEAVDDSQLPKDRFSAERLKGVDSTLKIQPAELGDSAVYLCASSSPNRDNTEAFFGQGTRLTVV.